The text below deals with one TCR beta chain. No antigen is known for it. No much larger clone exists at a distance of one base, and base qualities are not known. Looking up the germline V gene (reference sequence) yields CDR1 LNHDA and CDR2 SQIVND. V is shortened by 3 bases, J by 6 bases, and the region joining them spans 13 bases. The CDR3 measures 14 amino acids from cysteine to phenylalanine. The sequence is cut down to CDR3 DNA, 42 bases in frame from base 1. The data stem from a study of cytomegalovirus exposure and HLA in healthy donors listed by TCRdb under 2017. Regarding the research as a whole: An earlier analysis of approximately 640 of the donors reported 250 to 300 Gb of sequence data and 100 million to 130 million unique TCR beta sequences from 150 million to 200 million T cells. Roughly 5 DR-DQ haplotypes were handled as single units for association and clustering, since linkage in the cohort was strong. An early release covering just under 650 HLA-typed donors comprised about 320 gigabases of sequencing data and about 90 million unique TCR sequences. Typing coverage varied by locus: about 620-630 donors for A, B, C, DRB1 and DQB1; more than 500 for DQA1; 606 for DPA1; some 470 for DPB1. Across under 500 genotyped donors of the cohort, an average of approximately 240,000 unique TCR beta nucleotide sequences per donor were sequenced, and 15% to 20% of those sequences were non-productive. In addition to the first cohort of roughly 670 subjects, a separate validation cohort of 130 or so different subjects was used. To predict cytomegalovirus infection status, the study combined high-throughput TCR immunosequencing, statistical association of individual TCRs with disease status, and machine learning. The study used immunosequencing to profile the T cell repertoires of approximately 650 subjects and linked those repertoires to cytomegalovirus serostatus. Donor age, sex, ethnicity and CMV serostatus were compiled together with the repertoire data. All discovery cohort repertoires had been generated on a single sequencing platform. The study was designed to test whether signatures of past pathogen exposure could be identified by cataloging public T cell receptors. The later analysis used no new phenotypic data to find candidate immune exposures, relying instead on TCR beta sequences and their occurrence across donors. To study patterns of TCR occurrence, a later analysis re-analyzed previously published TCR beta repertoires from 500 to 850 donors and added high-resolution HLA genotyping. HLA typing included class I and class II loci at four-digit resolution. A later genetic analysis used genome-wide SNP genotypes for about three fifths of the 666 donors, treating that subset as a discovery cohort. Among the approximately 400 genotyped donors, around 81% belonged to the genetic ancestry cluster associated with self-reported Caucasian donors. In an earlier analysis of 587 of the donors, high-throughput TCR beta sequencing was used to judge whether each TCR beta V gene segment behaved as functional or pseudogenic.

The cohort comprised approximately 700 healthy bone marrow donors. Cohort members were all nominally healthy when sampled, although unrecorded immune exposures were likely present. The donor was CMV seronegative and belonged to the group of roughly 330 seronegative cohort members. A peripheral blood sample was provided by each donor, and peripheral blood mononuclear cells were used for TCR beta sequencing. Genomic DNA was extracted from the blood cell samples with the Qiagen DNeasy Blood Extraction Kit. The library was produced with the immunoSEQ multiplex PCR assay. A mixture of 60 forward primers for TCR Vbeta segments and 13 reverse primers for TCR Jbeta segments was used in the multiplex PCR. A multiplex PCR assay on genomic DNA amplified the CDR3 region of rearranged TCR beta genes. On the Illumina HiSeq System, the amplified TCR beta libraries were sequenced as 87-base-pair reads. Turning to the authors' computational methods: Across the 700 or so repertoires, a later analysis counted tens of millions of unique TCR beta chains, around 10 million of which were shared by at least two donors. Raw reads were error-corrected and collapsed into unique sequences with a nearest-neighbor algorithm that merged closely related sequences to remove PCR and sequencing errors. To assign V, D and J gene segments, CDR3 sequences were aligned to IMGT reference sequences. Each retained sequence needed at least a six-nucleotide match to both a V gene segment and a J gene segment. A rearrangement counted as productive if the CDR3 had no stop codons and remained in frame with V and J, and every other rearrangement counted as non-productive. CDR3 was defined according to IMGT convention as the region running from the second conserved V-encoded cysteine to the conserved J-encoded phenylalanine. In an earlier analysis of roughly 580 of the donors, sequences lacking an unambiguous match to a single V gene segment were excluded. An earlier analysis of approximately 590 of the donors classified V segments as functional when productive rearrangements were above 56.7% and as segregating when the standard deviation between donors was above 5%. A statistical classification framework was built to diagnose cytomegalovirus status from the catalog of TCR beta chain sequences. In a later analysis, TCR nucleotide sequences were compared against IMGT/GENE-DB human TR gene sequences so that V and J genes could be assigned. In a later analysis, CDR3 sequences and most-parsimonious VDJ recombination scenarios were assigned using the TCRdist pipeline. In a later analysis, every TCR beta chain was defined by the combination of its CDR3 amino acid sequence and its V-gene family, and reads without a unique V-gene family were dropped. As a way to deal with suspected cross-contamination and a sequencing artifact, a later analysis dropped nearly 600 nucleotide sequences that were highly shared and had low generation probability. For each public chain, a later analysis derived a clonal expansion index from normalized ranks of inferred template counts within each repertoire. In a later analysis, generation probabilities were computed using a VDJ recombination model fitted to out-of-frame rearrangements, and the results were checked against IGoR. A later analysis scored TCR-TCR, TCR-HLA and TCR-CMV co-occurrence with hypergeometric tests, applying a repertoire-size bias correction to TCR pairs. A later analysis estimated false discovery rates by permuting HLA or CMV assignments 20 times. In a later analysis, co-occurring TCRs were grouped using DBSCAN, and TCRdist sequence similarity was added for clustering within HLA-allele-positive subsets. Co-occurrence clustering excluded repertoires with fewer than 30,000 or more than 120,000 public chains, plus five with anomalous nucleotide sharing. Imported from immuneACCESS, the table was reduced by TCRdb to in-frame sequences with V and J called. These copies leave out some clones; in studies compared against another copy, an unresolved V gene accounts for under half, and the cause of the remainder is not known. V and J calls and clone size are as listed in that table; D and trimming were resolved from the DNA. In this sample the table shows approximately 120,000 clones, 81% of which occur a single time. About 1.8% of the sample is taken by the ten largest.

Study-wide conclusions, independent of this receptor: The authors suggested that the approach could potentially be generalized to other disease states and immunological phenotypes. Some 15 rarely observed V segments, including chromosome 9 orphons, were excluded from the earlier analysis of approximately 600 of the donors because counts were too low. At a false discovery rate of 0.05, a later analysis linked under 20,000 TCR beta sequences to specific HLA alleles. Linkage disequilibrium might explain the correlated functional status among segregating V segments, but an unknown experimental factor could not be ruled out. In a later genetic analysis, fewer N-insertions in productive TCRs were reported among donors in an Asian-associated ancestry cluster than the roughly 640-donor mean. Cytomegalovirus status was reported to be diagnosed by the classifier with high specificity and sensitivity in both the original and validation cohorts. The study gave a list of about 150 TCR beta chains associated with cytomegalovirus. Broadly in line with IMGT annotations, most TCR beta V segments showed up in productive rearrangements about 90% or about 30% of the time in an earlier analysis of around 600 of the donors. Immune exposure information for the cohort was limited to CMV serostatus. When HLA alleles, especially DR and DQ, strongly co-occurred, TCR associations were difficult to assign to individual alleles. Presence/absence analyses assumed roughly uniform sequencing depth across donors, an assumption that may not hold. According to a later analysis, most CMV-associated TCR beta chains appeared to be HLA-restricted, and the HLA associations seemed to be driven largely by CMV exposure. Because HLA typing was unavailable for some donors at each locus, only the typed subset was used in association tests. Compared with equally common non-associated chains, HLA-associated TCR beta chains in a later analysis were more clonally expanded and had lower generation probabilities. Only TCR beta chains were sequenced in this cohort, and the absence of alpha or paired-chain data limited detectable features. A cluster of highly shared sequence variants was judged likely to be a technical artifact of the sequencing pipeline. A further reported finding was that TCR beta sequences accurately predicted the HLA-A and HLA-B alleles for most subjects in the first cohort. V-gene and J-gene trimming of TCR beta chains was associated with a missense DCLRE1C variant in a later genetic analysis, and the association was replicated in an independent cohort. Some IMGT-functional V segments, including TRBV6-2 and TRBV6-3, could not be told apart with the 87-base-pair reads, so those segments were excluded. Most TCR sequences were observed very rarely across donors, whereas some public TCRs were present in many individuals. In a later analysis, TCR association rates were found to vary across HLA loci, with the most associated TCRs seen for DRB1 alleles and the fewest for HLA-C alleles. Three of the identified cytomegalovirus-associated TCR beta chains were confirmed in vitro to be specific for cytomegalovirus antigens. According to a later analysis, parvovirus B19, influenza, CMV and Epstein-Barr virus appeared linked to several top co-occurrence clusters.

The V and J segments used are TRBV19 and TRBJ2-3; D gene: possibly TRBD2, on 5 matching bases. This sequence was found in a young man in good health and CMV-seronegative. The sample comprised PBMCs. The CDR3 reads as follows: CASSIGSSADTQYF. Read as DNA, the sequence is TGTGCCAGTAGTATTGGGAGCTCCGCGGATACGCAGTATTTT.